This TCR beta chain was identified during a study of T cell repertoires in cytomegalovirus infection. Study conclusions and caveats: Totalled public TCR beta family frequency picked out people who carried CMV plus the relevant HLA.

With V trimmed by 2 bases and J by 4 bases, 10 bases remained unmatched. The CDR3 is made up of 16 amino acids. As concerns this clonotype: Antigen unknown.

TCRdb used MiXCR to reprocess the reads, holding one entry per CDR3 protein. Of hundreds of thousands of distinct CDR3 sequences detected, around 35% appear once; the ten largest clones hold 15% to 20%. The specimen comprised cultured PBMCs, sampled from culture after CMV antigen stimulation. The sequence was obtained from a human donor in good health (CMV status not recorded). Some clones in this sample may be carry-over from other donors' samples. The rearrangement uses TRBV12-3 or TRBV12-4 and TRBJ2-5, with 7 bases matching TRBD2. In DNA form, the CDR3 reads TGTGCCAGCAGTTTATCGGCGGGGGTAGAGGGAGAGACCCAGTACTTC. This gives the protein CASSLSAGVEGETQYF.